A single sample is the source of the 21 T cell receptor beta chains below, sequenced in a study of shared clonotypes between healthy human individuals. Generated by immunoSEQ multiplex PCR, the TCRdb table keeps only in-frame clones and is missing some. Of hundreds of thousands of clones listed, about 96% are singletons. Naive CD8 cells lacked CD45RO and underwent positive selection for CCR7, leaving out terminally differentiated effector memory CD45RA+ cells. Sequences were obtained from naive CD8+ T cells sorted from blood. These receptors all come from a woman in her twenties or thirties in good health.

The chain joins TRBV15 to TRBJ2-7; D may match TRBD1 or TRBD2 (5 bases each). V was shortened by 3 bases and J by 2 bases, with 11 bases between the two germline ends. This CDR3 contains 14 residues. Germline V gene lookup returns CDR1 LNHNV and CDR2 YYDKDF (reference sequence). Here the CDR3 reads CATSSWDGAYEQYF. CDR3 bases: TGTGCCACCAGCAGTTGGGACGGGGCCTACGAGCAGTACTTC.

The rearrangement joins TRBV4-1 to TRBJ2-2; tentatively, D is TRBD2 (6 bases). Germline assignment: CDR1 MGHRA and CDR2 YSYEKL. V lost 4 bases and J 1 base, leaving 13 bases between the germline ends. The CDR3 runs to 16 residues. The CDR3 nucleotides read TGCGCCAGCAGCCGTCTACGGGGGATGAACACCGGGGAGCTGTTTTTT. Translation gives CASSRLRGMNTGELFF.

The V call is TRBV5-6, the J call TRBJ1-1; tentatively, D is TRBD1 (5 bases). V dropped 3 bases and J dropped 10 bases, with 10 bases sitting between them. This CDR3 comprises 11 residues. Germline values: CDR1 SGHDT, CDR2 YYEEEE. Written as DNA, the CDR3 is TGTGCCAGCAGCTCTTCAGGGAGAGCTTTCTTT. Translated: CASSSSGRAFF.

The genes are TRBV5-8 and TRBJ1-2; 7 bases agree with TRBD1. This CDR3 region has 13 residues. Germline-derived CDR1 and CDR2 are SGHTS and YDEGEE. J gave up 4 bases and V 4 bases, and 4 bases lay outside the gene matches. The CDR3 region is CASSPGTVYGYTF. The CDR3 coding sequence is TGTGCCAGCAGCCCAGGGACAGTCTATGGCTACACCTTC.

V usage is TRBV27 and J usage is TRBJ2-3; D is ambiguous. The CDR3 length is 12 residues. Trimming cost V 10 bases and J 0 bases, with 8 bases left between them. CDR1 and CDR2 from the germline V gene are MNHEY and SMNVEV (reference sequence). CDR3 nucleotide sequence: TGTGCCACGGCAGGAAGCACAGATACGCAGTATTTT. Encoded protein: CATAGSTDTQYF.

This sequence joins TRBV19 and TRBJ2-5; D ambiguous. Trimming took 5 bases from V and 5 from J, leaving 18 bases between them. The CDR3 contains 15 residues. Germline lookup yields CDR1 LNHDA and CDR2 SQIVND (reference sequence). The CDR3 sequence: CASSPSDNPGETQYF. CDR3 DNA sequence: TGTGCCAGTAGTCCCTCCGACAACCCCGGCGAGACCCAGTACTTC.

Only one count was recorded for this clone. The chain uses TRBV13 and TRBJ2-7, with D possibly TRBD2 on 6 matching bases. The germline gives CDR1 PRHDT, CDR2 FYEKMQ (reference sequence). Trimming stripped 5 bases from V and 3 bases from J, with 17 bases between. The CDR3 totals 15 residues. The CDR3 loop reads CASSGTGTGSYEQYF. CDR3 bases: TGTGCCAGCAGCGGTACCGGGACCGGGAGCTACGAGCAGTACTTC. Filled out from reference TRBV13 and TRBJ2-7, the complete variable domain reads AAGVIQSPRHLIKEKRETATLKCYPIPRHDTVYWYQQGPGQDPQFLISFYEKMQSDKGSIPDRFSAQQFSDYHSELNMSSLELGDSALYFCASSGTGTGSYEQYFGPGTRLTVT.

The genes are TRBV28 and TRBJ2-7; 9 bases line up with TRBD1. J was trimmed by 4 bases and V by 10 bases; bases with no gene match: 11. The CDR3 runs to 14 residues. Germline CDR1 reads MDHEN; CDR2 reads SYDVKM. The chain's CDR3 is CATASGTGIYEQYF. In nucleotides, the CDR3 is TGTGCCACCGCCTCGGGGACAGGGATATACGAGCAGTACTTC.

The chain couples TRBV21-1 to TRBJ1-1; TRBD1 was called by the table and not checked on the DNA. TRBV21-1 is an annotated pseudogene. The CDR3 has 15 amino acids. The CDR3 protein is CASSRTPLLNTEAFF. CDR3 sequence (DNA): TGTGCCAGCAGCAGGACACCGCTATTGAACACTGAAGCTTTCTTT.

This clone has just one count. The rearrangement joins TRBV2 to TRBJ2-1; 10 bases are shared with TRBD2. J was trimmed by 8 bases and V by 7 bases; bases with no gene match: 14. Germline-derived CDR1 and CDR2 are SNHLY and FYNNEI. The CDR3 is made up of 16 amino acids. CDR3 sequence (DNA): TGTGCCAGCACTATATGGGGGGCTAGCGGGAGTGATGAGCAGTTCTTC. It is translated as CASTIWGASGSDEQFF.

This rearrangement joins TRBV6-5 to TRBJ2-5; weak D call: TRBD1 (6 bases). The closer fit of TRBJ2-7 to the DNA end suggests the J call may be wrong. The germline CDR1 and CDR2 sequences are MNHEY and SVGAGI. The CDR3 runs to 14 residues. In DNA, the CDR3 is TGTGCCAGCACCCTAAGGGGGACGCCCGACGAGCAGTACTTC. Translated: CASTLRGTPDEQYF.

This chain uses TRBV7-8 with TRBJ2-1, with D perhaps TRBD2 (6 bases). Germline CDR1 SGHVS, CDR2 FQNEAQ. V gave up 5 bases and J gave up 5 bases, with 25 bases separating them. This CDR3 contains 18 residues. This CDR3 reads CASSGSRGDLLLDNEQFF. The CDR3 coding sequence is TGTGCCAGCAGCGGATCCCGCGGGGACTTGCTTCTGGACAATGAGCAGTTCTTC.

The rearrangement links TRBV30 to TRBJ2-1, with D possibly being TRBD2 (5 bases). The CDR3 is 15 residues long. Germline V lookup: CDR1 GTSNPN, CDR2 SVGIG (reference sequence). V dropped 0 bases and J dropped 8 bases, with 17 bases sitting between them. Here the CDR3 DNA reads TGTGCCTGGAGTGTGCACGGGAACGTCGGCGATGAGCAGTTCTTC. It codes for CAWSVHGNVGDEQFF.

This clone occurred once. As DNA, the CDR3 is TGTGCCTGGAAAGGACAGGGGGACGAGCAGTACTTC. Protein: CAWKGQGDEQYF. This rearrangement joins TRBV30 to TRBJ2-7, with 10 bases that match TRBD1. In germline, CDR1 is GTSNPN, CDR2 SVGIG (reference sequence). Losses at the gene ends were 4 bases for V and 5 bases for J; bases not matched to a gene: 2. This CDR3 has 12 residues.

This chain uses TRBV27 with TRBJ2-7, with D unresolved. CDR3 length equals 13 residues. Germline V gives CDR1 MNHEY, CDR2 SMNVEV (reference sequence). Trimming removed 6 bases at V and 2 bases at J, with 11 bases between. CDR3 sequence reads: CASSLGYAYEQYF. The CDR3 bases are TGTGCCAGCAGCCTAGGTTATGCCTACGAGCAGTACTTC.

The V and J genes are TRBV7-9 and TRBJ2-1; D gene unclear. The germline gives CDR1 SEHNR, CDR2 FQNEAQ (reference sequence). The CDR3 is 15 residues long. V gave up 5 bases and J gave up 6 bases, with 17 bases separating them. CDR3 amino acids: CASSLSWGDGNEQFF. CDR3 coding DNA: TGTGCCAGCAGCCTTTCGTGGGGTGACGGCAATGAGCAGTTCTTC.

The V call is TRBV19, the J call TRBJ2-2, with D perhaps assigned TRBD1 or TRBD2 (5 bases each). Trimming removed 1 base from V and 4 bases from J, with 13 bases in between. Germline CDR1 is LNHDA and CDR2 is SQIVND (reference sequence). The CDR3 runs 16 residues. The CDR3: CASSIGRGTSTGELFF. For the CDR3, the DNA is TGTGCCAGTAGTATAGGACGAGGGACGAGCACCGGGGAGCTGTTTTTT.

This clone was detected only once. This chain joins TRBV4-1 and TRBJ1-2, with TRBD1 as a possible D gene (5 bases). The CDR3 is 13 amino acids. V gave up 3 bases and J gave up 8 bases, with 13 bases separating them. In germline, CDR1 is MGHRA, CDR2 YSYEKL. The CDR3 spells CASSQAGLGGYTF. The CDR3 DNA sequence: TGCGCCAGCAGCCAGGCGGGGCTGGGGGGCTACACCTTC.

The chain recombines TRBV27 with TRBJ2-7, with 10 bases lining up with TRBD2. Germline assignment: CDR1 MNHEY and CDR2 SMNVEV (reference sequence). Trimming at V came to 6 bases and at J to 2 bases, leaving 4 bases not matched to a gene. This CDR3 is 14 amino acids long. The CDR3 DNA is TGTGCCAGCAGAGCGGGAGGGGCACCCTACGAGCAGTACTTC. Protein product: CASRAGGAPYEQYF.

This clone was observed a single time. The chain has TRBV7-9 and TRBJ2-7; 11 nucleotides match TRBD2. CDR1 is SEHNR, CDR2 FQNEAQ, per germline (reference sequence). The CDR3 is made up of 15 amino acids. The J segment lost 4 bases and the V segment lost 3 bases, leaving 5 bases of the junction unmatched. DNA of the CDR3: TGTGCCAGCAGCTTTAGCGGGAGGGCCGGTTACGAGCAGTACTTC. This gives the protein CASSFSGRAGYEQYF. The variable domain in full, with the rest retrieved from reference TRBV7-9 and TRBJ2-7, is DTGVSQNPRHKITKRGQNVTFRCDPISEHNRLYWYRQTLGQGPEFLTYFQNEAQLEKSRLLSDRFSAERPKGSFSTLEIQRTEQGDSAMYLCASSFSGRAGYEQYFGPGTRLTVT.

The J gene is TRBJ2-1, the V gene TRBV27; TRBD2 aligns across 8 bases. This CDR3 has 15 residues. The V gene end was trimmed by 5 bases and the J gene end by 4 bases; junction bases not matched to a gene: 7. Germline V gene lookup returns CDR1 MNHEY and CDR2 SMNVEV (reference sequence). The CDR3 sequence is CASSALTSGYNEQFF. As DNA, the CDR3 is TGTGCCAGCAGTGCACTCACTAGCGGATACAATGAGCAGTTCTTC.